The 17 T cell receptor beta chains below were found in one sample sequenced in a study of T cells in Graves' hyperthyroidism and ophthalmopathy. The investigators amplified TCR beta CDR3 regions from RNA transcripts. First-round RT-PCR of the TCR CDR3 relied on the HTBI primer set. TCRdb independently ran MiXCR on the multiplex PCR reads; one entry per CDR3 protein. The table records 500,000 to 550,000 distinct CDR3 sequences, roughly 21% of them present only once. The sample consisted of blood. Every receptor here comes from a man aged 40-49 years with Graves' ophthalmopathy.

The chain carries TRBV6-1 and TRBJ1-2; D unresolved. The CDR3 has 10 residues. CDR1 is MNHNS, CDR2 SASEGT, per germline. V lost 6 bases and J 5 bases, leaving 4 bases between the germline ends. CDR3 region: CASRRYGYTF. The CDR3 DNA sequence: TGTGCCAGCAGAAGATATGGCTACACCTTC.

The chain combines TRBV25-1 with TRBJ2-7; 8 positions agree with TRBD1. Germline V gene data show CDR1 as MGHDK and CDR2 as SYGVNS. The CDR3 consists of 13 residues. V shed 7 bases, J shed 2 bases, and the junction held 4 bases outside the gene matches. The CDR3 DNA follows: TGTGCCAGCAAACAGGGGGGAGCCTACGAGCAGTACTTC. It is translated as CASKQGGAYEQYF.

The chain combines TRBV7-6 with TRBJ2-3; either TRBD1 or TRBD2 may fit D (5 bases each). V was clipped by 1 base and J by 0 bases, with 11 bases between them. The CDR3 covers 16 residues. Germline V gene data show CDR1 as SGHVS and CDR2 as FNYEAQ. CDR3: CASSLESGLSTDTQYF. The CDR3 DNA reads as TGTGCCAGCAGCTTAGAGTCGGGGCTCAGCACAGATACGCAGTATTTT.

The genes are TRBV7-6 and TRBJ2-5, with 7 bases aligning to TRBD1. J lost 2 bases, V lost 3 bases, and 6 bases had no gene match. The CDR3 has 15 residues. In germline, CDR1 is SGHVS, CDR2 FNYEAQ. CDR3 in amino acids: CASSLEQGIQETQYF. The CDR3 DNA follows: TGTGCCAGCAGCTTGGAACAGGGGATTCAAGAGACCCAGTACTTC.

This chain links TRBV2 with TRBJ1-5; 8 nucleotides match TRBD1. Trimming took 6 bases from V and 5 from J; bases not matched to a gene: 9. Germline V gives CDR1 SNHLY, CDR2 FYNNEI. The CDR3 is made up of 15 amino acids. The CDR3 region has the DNA TGTGCCAGCAGAGGACAGGGATCTTGGGATCAGCCCCAGCATTTT. Its translation: CASRGQGSWDQPQHF.

The chain employs TRBV10-3 and TRBJ2-7; 8 nucleotides align to TRBD2. V lost 7 bases, J lost 5 bases, and 13 bases stayed unmatched. CDR3 length: 15 amino acids. Germline V CDR1 and CDR2: ENHRY, SYGVKD. Written as DNA, the CDR3 is TGTGCCATCATCCAGACACCGGGAGGGATGGACGAGCAGTACTTC. This gives the protein CAIIQTPGGMDEQYF.

This clonotype was seen more than once but under ten times. The J gene is TRBJ1-2, the V gene TRBV12-3 or TRBV12-4; perhaps TRBD1 as D (5 bases). Trimming took off 5 bases at V and 4 bases at J, with 14 bases between the two ends. This CDR3 is built from 14 residues. The CDR3 protein is CASSGGRQLYGYTF. In DNA form, the CDR3 reads TGTGCCAGCAGTGGGGGTCGCCAACTCTATGGCTACACCTTC.

This clonotype was recorded at least ten times. The rearrangement links TRBV3-1 to TRBJ1-4, with no clear D. Between the trimmed V and J ends, which lost 8 bases and 7 bases, there was a span of 14 bases. This CDR3 spans 13 amino acids. Germline CDR1 LGHDT, CDR2 YNNKEL (reference sequence). The DNA for the CDR3 is TGTGCCAGCCTAAAGGCAGGAGGTGAAAAACTGTTTTTT. It encodes CASLKAGGEKLFF.

This clonotype was detected a few times. The CDR3 coding sequence is TGTGCCAGCAGTAAGCCCCCTGGGGGCGGGATGAACACTGAAGCTTTCTTT. This encodes CASSKPPGGGMNTEAFF. The V call is TRBV6-1, the J call TRBJ1-1; possible D gene TRBD1, 6 bases. The CDR3 sequence is 17 residues long. CDR1 MNHNS and CDR2 SASEGT come from the germline V gene. V was pared by 5 bases and J by 0 bases, with 19 bases between.

In DNA form, the CDR3 reads TGTGCCAGCAGCTTAGCATTCCGGCACCCAGCAAGCAATGAGCAGTTCTTC. Residues: CASSLAFRHPASNEQFF. The chain joins TRBV11-3 to TRBJ2-1; D is unclear. Looked up from germline, CDR1 is SGHNT and CDR2 is YENEEA. The CDR3 sequence is 17 residues long. The V gene lost 1 base and the J gene lost 6 bases, with 19 bases spanning the gap.

This clonotype was counted ten times or more. The genes are TRBV28 and TRBJ2-3, with a possible D match to TRBD1 (6 bases). The CDR3 runs 12 residues. Germline CDR1 reads MDHEN; CDR2 reads SYDVKM. V was shortened by 5 bases and J by 8 bases, with 11 bases between the two germline ends. CDR3 coding DNA: TGTGCCAGCAGTCTAAACAGGGCTACGCAGTATTTT. It specifies CASSLNRATQYF.

This clonotype was picked up one time. This chain links TRBV6-2 or TRBV6-3 with TRBJ2-2, with unresolved D. The germline gives CDR1 MNHEY, CDR2 SVGEGT. The V end lost 11 bases, the J end lost 0 bases, and 13 bases lay between the germline ends. The CDR3 is 14 residues long. The CDR3 region has the DNA TGTGCCTCTAGTCAGAACACGAACACCGGGGAGCTGTTTTTT. Translating it yields CASSQNTNTGELFF.

V gene TRBV5-1 combines with J gene TRBJ2-1; 11 bases line up with TRBD2. The germline V gene encodes CDR1 SGHRS and CDR2 YFSETQ. This CDR3 contains 15 residues. Trimming at V came to 3 bases and at J to 9 bases, leaving 8 bases not matched to a gene. The CDR3 reads CASSSKLAGVLEQFF. The CDR3 bases are TGCGCCAGCAGCTCCAAACTAGCGGGAGTCCTTGAGCAGTTCTTC. The full variable domain, rest sourced from reference TRBV5-1 and TRBJ2-1, is KAGVTQTPRYLIKTRGQQVTLSCSPISGHRSVSWYQQTPGQGLQFLFEYFSETQRNKGNFPGRFSGRQFSNSRSEMNVSTLELGDSALYLCASSSKLAGVLEQFFGPGTRLTVL.

This chain uses TRBV5-1 with TRBJ1-1; 10 nucleotides line up with TRBD1. Germline assignment: CDR1 SGHRS and CDR2 YFSETQ. The CDR3 covers 17 residues. The V gene end was trimmed by 4 bases and the J gene end by 1 base; junction bases not matched to a gene: 10. For the CDR3, the DNA is TGCGCCAGCAGCCCCGAGGGGACAGGGGTGAGGAACACTGAAGCTTTCTTT. This sequence encodes CASSPEGTGVRNTEAFF.

This clonotype was detected ten times or more. The J gene is TRBJ2-1, the V gene TRBV18; D gene ambiguous. Trimming took off 3 bases at V and 8 bases at J, with 11 bases between the two ends. CDR1 is KGHSH, CDR2 LQKENI, per germline. The CDR3 totals 13 residues. The CDR3 DNA reads TGTGCCAGCTCACCGAGGCAGGCTTATGAGCAGTTCTTC. Its protein product is CASSPRQAYEQFF.

This clonotype was recorded many times. The chain links TRBV7-8 to TRBJ2-3, with D unclear. The V gene's germline CDR1 is SGHVS and CDR2 FQNEAQ. The CDR3 consists of 13 residues. The V gene lost 2 bases and the J gene lost 5 bases, with 8 bases spanning the gap. The CDR3 region is CASSLILEDTQYF. The CDR3 nucleotides are TGTGCCAGCAGCTTAATTCTAGAAGATACGCAGTATTTT.

This clonotype was counted once. This may be a read error, as it is one base from a much larger clone. V and J are TRBV28 and TRBJ1-2; D might be TRBD1 (5 bases). CDR1 MDHEN and CDR2 SYDVKM come from the germline V gene. V shed 2 bases and J shed 6 bases, with 13 bases lying between them. This CDR3 contains 14 residues. CDR3 sequence reads: CASSLGARPHGYTF. CDR3 DNA sequence: TGTGCCAGCAGTTTAGGGGCCAGACCGCATGGCTACACCTTC.